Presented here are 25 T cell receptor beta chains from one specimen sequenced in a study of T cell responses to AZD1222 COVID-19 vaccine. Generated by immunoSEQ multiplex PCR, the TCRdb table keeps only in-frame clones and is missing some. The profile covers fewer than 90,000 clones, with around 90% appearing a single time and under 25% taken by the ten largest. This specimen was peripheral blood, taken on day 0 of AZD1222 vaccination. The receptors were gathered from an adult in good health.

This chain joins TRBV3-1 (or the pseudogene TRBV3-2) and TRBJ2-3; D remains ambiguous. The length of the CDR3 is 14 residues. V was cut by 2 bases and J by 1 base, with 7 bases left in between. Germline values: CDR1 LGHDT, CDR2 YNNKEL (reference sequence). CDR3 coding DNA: TGTGCCAGCAGCCAACCTCTGGGCACAGATACGCAGTATTTT. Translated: CASSQPLGTDTQYF.

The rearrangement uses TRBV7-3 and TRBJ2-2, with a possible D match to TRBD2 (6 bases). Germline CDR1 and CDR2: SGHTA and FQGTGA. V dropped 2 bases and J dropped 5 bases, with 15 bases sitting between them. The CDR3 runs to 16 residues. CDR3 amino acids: CASSLGGAAGTGELFF. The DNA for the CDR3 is TGTGCCAGCAGCTTAGGTGGGGCCGCGGGGACCGGGGAGCTGTTTTTT. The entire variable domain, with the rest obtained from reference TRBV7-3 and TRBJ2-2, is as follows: GAGVSQTPSNKVTEKGKYVELRCDPISGHTALYWYRQSLGQGPEFLIYFQGTGAADDSGLPNDRFFAVRPEGSVSTLKIQRTERGDSAVYLCASSLGGAAGTGELFFGEGSRLTVL.

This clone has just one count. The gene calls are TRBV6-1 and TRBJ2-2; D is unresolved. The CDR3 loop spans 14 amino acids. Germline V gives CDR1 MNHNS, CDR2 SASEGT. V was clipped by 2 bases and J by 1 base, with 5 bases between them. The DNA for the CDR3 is TGTGCCAGCAGTGAAACACTGAACACCGGGGAGCTGTTTTTT. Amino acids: CASSETLNTGELFF.

CDR3 sequence reads: CASTGTVNQPQHF. The CDR3 coding sequence is TGTGCCAGTACCGGGACAGTCAATCAGCCCCAGCATTTT. The V call is TRBV19, the J call TRBJ1-5; 7 bases map to TRBD1. Germline trimming cut 7 bases from V and 3 bases from J; bases unmatched to any gene: 3. This CDR3 contains 13 residues. Germline lookup yields CDR1 LNHDA and CDR2 SQIVND (reference sequence).

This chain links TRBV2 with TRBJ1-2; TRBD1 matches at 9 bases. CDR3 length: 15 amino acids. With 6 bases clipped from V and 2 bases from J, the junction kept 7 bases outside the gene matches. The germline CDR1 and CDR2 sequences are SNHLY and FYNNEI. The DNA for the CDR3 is TGTGCCAGCAGCCTCGGGACAGGGACGAACTATGGCTACACCTTC. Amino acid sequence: CASSLGTGTNYGYTF.

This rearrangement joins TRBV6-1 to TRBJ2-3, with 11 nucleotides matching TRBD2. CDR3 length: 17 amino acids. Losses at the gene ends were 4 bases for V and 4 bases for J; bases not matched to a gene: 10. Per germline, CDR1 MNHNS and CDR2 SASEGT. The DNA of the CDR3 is TGTGCCAGCAGTGTTTTTAGCGGGAGGGGTAGAGCAGATACGCAGTATTTT. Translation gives CASSVFSGRGRADTQYF.

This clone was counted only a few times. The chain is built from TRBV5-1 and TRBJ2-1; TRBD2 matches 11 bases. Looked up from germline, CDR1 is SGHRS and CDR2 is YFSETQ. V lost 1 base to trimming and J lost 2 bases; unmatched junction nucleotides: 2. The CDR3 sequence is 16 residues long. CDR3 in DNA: TGCGCCAGCAGCTTGACGGGACTAGCGGCCTACAATGAGCAGTTCTTC. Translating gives CASSLTGLAAYNEQFF.

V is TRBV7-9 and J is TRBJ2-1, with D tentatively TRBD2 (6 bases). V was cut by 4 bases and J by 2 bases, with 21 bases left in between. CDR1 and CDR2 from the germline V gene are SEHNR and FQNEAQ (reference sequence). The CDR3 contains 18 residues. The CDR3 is CASSSPLASGRTYNEQFF. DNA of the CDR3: TGTGCCAGCAGCTCCCCACTAGCCTCAGGGCGAACCTACAATGAGCAGTTCTTC. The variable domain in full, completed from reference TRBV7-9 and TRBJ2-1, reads DTGVSQNPRHKITKRGQNVTFRCDPISEHNRLYWYRQTLGQGPEFLTYFQNEAQLEKSRLLSDRFSAERPKGSFSTLEIQRTEQGDSAMYLCASSSPLASGRTYNEQFFGPGTRLTVL.

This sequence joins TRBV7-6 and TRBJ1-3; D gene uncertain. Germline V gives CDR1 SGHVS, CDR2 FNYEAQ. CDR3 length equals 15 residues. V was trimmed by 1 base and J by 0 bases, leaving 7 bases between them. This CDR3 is CASSLDWGSGNTIYF. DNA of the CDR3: TGTGCCAGCAGCTTAGATTGGGGCTCTGGAAACACCATATATTTT.

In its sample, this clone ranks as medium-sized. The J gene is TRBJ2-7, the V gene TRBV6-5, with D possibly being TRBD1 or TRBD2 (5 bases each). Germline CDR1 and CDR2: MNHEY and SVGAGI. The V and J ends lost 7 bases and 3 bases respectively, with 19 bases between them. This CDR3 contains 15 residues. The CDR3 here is CASNPQTGTRYEQYF. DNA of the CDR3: TGTGCCAGCAACCCACAGACCGGGACCCGCTACGAGCAGTACTTC.

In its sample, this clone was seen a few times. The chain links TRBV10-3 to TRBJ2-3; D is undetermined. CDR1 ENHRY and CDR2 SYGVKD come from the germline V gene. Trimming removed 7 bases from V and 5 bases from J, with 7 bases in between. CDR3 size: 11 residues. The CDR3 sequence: CAIKQGDTQYF. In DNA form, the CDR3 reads TGTGCCATCAAACAAGGAGATACGCAGTATTTT.

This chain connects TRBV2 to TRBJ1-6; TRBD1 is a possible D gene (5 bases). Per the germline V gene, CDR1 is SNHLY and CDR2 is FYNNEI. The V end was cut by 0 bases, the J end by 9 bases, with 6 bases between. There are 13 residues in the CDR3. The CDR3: CASSEAGVSPLHF. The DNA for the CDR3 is TGTGCCAGCAGTGAAGCGGGGGTTTCACCCCTCCACTTT.

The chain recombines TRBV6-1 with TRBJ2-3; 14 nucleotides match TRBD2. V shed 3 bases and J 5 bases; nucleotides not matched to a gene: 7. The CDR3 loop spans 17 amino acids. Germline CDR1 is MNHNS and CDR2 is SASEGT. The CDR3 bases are TGTGCCAGCAGTGACCAGGGACTAGCGGGAGCAAGAGATACGCAGTATTTT. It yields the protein CASSDQGLAGARDTQYF.

The CDR3 DNA sequence: TGTGCCAGCAGCCAACACAGGGGGCGCGGGGCCCAGCAGTACTTC. Encoded protein: CASSQHRGRGAQQYF. V usage is TRBV14 and J usage is TRBJ2-7; 9 nucleotides match TRBD1. From germline, CDR1 is SGHDN and CDR2 FVKESK. V dropped 2 bases and J dropped 8; count of bases not matched to a gene: 10. CDR3 size: 15 residues.

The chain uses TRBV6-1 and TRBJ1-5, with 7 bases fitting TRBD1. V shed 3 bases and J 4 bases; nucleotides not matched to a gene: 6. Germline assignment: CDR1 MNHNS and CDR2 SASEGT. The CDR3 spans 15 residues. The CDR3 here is CASSESWTGNQPQHF. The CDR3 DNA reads TGTGCCAGCAGTGAGAGTTGGACAGGAAATCAGCCCCAGCATTTT.

CDR3 in amino acids: CASSPKRASGNTGELFF. The CDR3 bases are TGTGCCAGCAGTCCAAAGAGGGCTAGCGGAAACACCGGGGAGCTGTTTTTT. The chain joins TRBV7-2 to TRBJ2-2; 7 bases agree with TRBD2. Germline-derived CDR1 and CDR2 are SGHTA and FQGNSA. The CDR3 is 17 amino acids. The J segment lost 2 bases and the V segment lost 6 bases, leaving 12 bases of the junction unmatched.

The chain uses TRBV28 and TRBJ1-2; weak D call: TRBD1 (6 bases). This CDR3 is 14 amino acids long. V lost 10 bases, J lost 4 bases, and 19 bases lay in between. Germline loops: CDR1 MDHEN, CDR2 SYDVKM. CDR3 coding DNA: TGTGCCATCCCGGTGGGCAGGGGAAGCTATGGCTACACCTTC. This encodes CAIPVGRGSYGYTF.

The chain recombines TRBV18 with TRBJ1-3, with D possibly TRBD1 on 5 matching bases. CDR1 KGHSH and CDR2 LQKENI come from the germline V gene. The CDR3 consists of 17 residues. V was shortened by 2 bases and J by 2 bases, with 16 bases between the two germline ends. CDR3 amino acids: CASSPSGPDVAGNTIYF. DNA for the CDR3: TGTGCCAGCTCACCATCGGGGCCGGATGTTGCTGGAAACACCATATATTTT.

The CDR3 here is CASSAQPGGTEAFF. CDR3 nucleotide sequence: TGTGCCAGCAGCGCCCAGCCCGGGGGCACTGAAGCTTTCTTT. The chain employs TRBV9 and TRBJ1-1; D might be TRBD1 (5 bases). The germline V gene has CDR1 SGDLS and CDR2 YYNGEE. The V end lost 3 bases, the J end lost 4 bases, and 13 bases lay between the germline ends. This CDR3 is 14 amino acids long.

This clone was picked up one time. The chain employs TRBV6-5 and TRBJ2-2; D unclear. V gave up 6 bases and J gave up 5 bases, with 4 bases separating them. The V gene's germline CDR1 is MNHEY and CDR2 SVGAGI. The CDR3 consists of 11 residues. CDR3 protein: CASRGTGELFF. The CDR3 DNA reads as TGTGCCAGCAGGGGAACCGGGGAGCTGTTTTTT.

CDR3: CASSPRGRGKNTEAFF. In DNA form, the CDR3 reads TGTGCCAGCAGTCCCCGGGGGCGGGGTAAGAACACTGAAGCTTTCTTT. The J gene is TRBJ1-1, the V gene TRBV28, with a possible D match to TRBD1 (6 bases). V was clipped by 5 bases and J by 1 base, with 17 bases between them. The CDR3 runs to 16 residues. Germline CDR1 is MDHEN and CDR2 is SYDVKM.

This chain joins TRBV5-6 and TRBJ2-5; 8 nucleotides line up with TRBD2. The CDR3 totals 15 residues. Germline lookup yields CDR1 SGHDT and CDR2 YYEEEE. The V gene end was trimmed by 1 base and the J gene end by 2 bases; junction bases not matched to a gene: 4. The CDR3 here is CASSLRSGSQETQYF. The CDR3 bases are TGTGCCAGCAGCTTGCGAAGCGGGAGTCAAGAGACCCAGTACTTC. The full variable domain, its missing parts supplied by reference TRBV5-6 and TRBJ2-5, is DAGVTQSPTHLIKTRGQQVTLRCSPKSGHDTVSWYQQALGQGPQFIFQYYEEEERQRGNFPDRFSGHQFPNYSSELNVNALLLGDSALYLCASSLRSGSQETQYFGPGTRLLVL.

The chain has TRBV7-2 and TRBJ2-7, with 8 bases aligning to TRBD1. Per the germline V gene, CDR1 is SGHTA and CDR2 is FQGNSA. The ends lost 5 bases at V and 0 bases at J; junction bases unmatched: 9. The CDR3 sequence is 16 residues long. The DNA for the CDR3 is TGTGCCAGCAGCATTCGACCGGGACAGGCCTCCTACGAGCAGTACTTC. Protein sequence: CASSIRPGQASYEQYF.

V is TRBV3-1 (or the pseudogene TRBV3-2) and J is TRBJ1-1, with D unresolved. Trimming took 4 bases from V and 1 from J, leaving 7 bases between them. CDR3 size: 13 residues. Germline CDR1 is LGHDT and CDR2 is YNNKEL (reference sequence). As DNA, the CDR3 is TGTGCCAGCAGCCTCACCCGGAACACTGAAGCTTTCTTT. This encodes CASSLTRNTEAFF.

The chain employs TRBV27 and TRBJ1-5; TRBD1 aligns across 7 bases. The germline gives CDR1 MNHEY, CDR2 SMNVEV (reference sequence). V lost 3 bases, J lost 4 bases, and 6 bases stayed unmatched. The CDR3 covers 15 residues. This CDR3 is CASSFGPQGNQPQHF. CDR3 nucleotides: TGTGCCAGCAGTTTTGGCCCACAGGGGAATCAGCCCCAGCATTTT.